This TCR beta chain was found in a study of human T cells and chemical hapten exposure. V lost 5 bases and J lost 4, with 20 bases in between. The CDR3 is made up of 15 amino acids. From germline, CDR1 is DFQATT and CDR2 SNEGSKA (reference sequence). Time point here: patch test 1, 2 weeks after DPC sensitization. Treatment indicated: therapeutic diphenylcyclopropenone sensitization with weekly scalp DPC. Each CDR3 protein is one row after TCRdb ran MiXCR on the RACE reads. The profile shows 84,000 or so distinct CDR3 sequences, about 11% of them singletons. The sample holds a few counts of this clonotype.

The sequence came from a man aged 35 to 55 with alopecia areata. Some clones in this sample may be carry-over from other donors' samples. J is TRBJ1-1 and V is TRBV20-1, with D tentatively TRBD1 (6 bases). Sequences were derived from whole blood, sampled in connection with sensitization to the hapten diphenylcyclopropenone (DPC). CDR3 nucleotide sequence: TGCAGTGCTGCAGACCCGCAGGGGCAGGCCACTGAAGCTTTCTTT. It encodes CSAADPQGQATEAFF.